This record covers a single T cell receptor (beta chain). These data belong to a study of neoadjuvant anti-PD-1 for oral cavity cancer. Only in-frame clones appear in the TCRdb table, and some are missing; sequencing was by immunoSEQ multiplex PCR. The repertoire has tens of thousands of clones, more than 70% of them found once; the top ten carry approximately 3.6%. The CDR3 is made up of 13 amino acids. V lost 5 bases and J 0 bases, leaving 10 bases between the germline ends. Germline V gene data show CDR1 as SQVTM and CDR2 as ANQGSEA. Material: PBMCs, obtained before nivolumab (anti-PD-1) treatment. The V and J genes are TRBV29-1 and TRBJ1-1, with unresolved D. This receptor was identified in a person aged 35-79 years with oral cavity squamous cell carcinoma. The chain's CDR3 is CSVIQFLNTEAFF. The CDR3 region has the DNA TGCAGCGTTATACAGTTCCTGAACACTGAAGCTTTCTTT.